This T cell receptor (beta chain) was recorded in a study of regulatory T cells in long-lasting Graves disease. Overall study context: More than 5 years of antithyroid drugs with positive TSH receptor antibodies defined persistent Graves' disease. Regarding the study as a whole: The number of shared public clonotypes was higher in persistent patients (approximately 2,600) than new patients (approximately 1,000). Researchers reported studying only peripheral blood, not thyroid tissue.

Time point of the sample: persistent/refractory GD, antithyroid drugs over 5 years with positive TRAb. Following extraction of RNA from PBMCs, that RNA was used to make the TCR library. CDR3 size: 18 residues. CDR1 is SEHNR and CDR2 is FQNEAQ in the germline V gene (reference sequence). V shed 5 bases and J shed 0 bases, with 22 bases lying between them. As to this clonotype: The antigen remains unidentified.

According to the study, TCR beta libraries were built with iRepertoire HTBI primers and CDR3-region Arm-PCR. TCRdb called the multiplex PCR reads again in MiXCR, with one record for every CDR3 protein. In the table there are about 310,000 distinct CDR3 sequences, 22% of which are singletons. Sequenced material: peripheral blood mononuclear cells (PBMCs), taken when the disease was refractory, from a patient treated with antithyroid drugs. This chain links TRBV7-9 with TRBJ1-1; D unresolved. This clonotype was sampled from a female donor with Graves disease. CDR3 nucleotide sequence: TGTGCCAGCAGCCTAACATTTCAATCTGGCGGGATGAACACTGAAGCTTTCTTT. This codes for CASSLTFQSGGMNTEAFF.